These 30 T cell receptor beta chains were all obtained from the same sample, sequenced in a study of T cell responses to AZD1222 COVID-19 vaccine. Clones were read by immunoSEQ multiplex PCR, and TCRdb kept only the in-frame ones, dropping some. The sample yields about 100,000 clones, 80% to 95% seen once. The source material was peripheral blood, sampled on day 0 of AZD1222 vaccination. The receptors derive from an adult in good health.

The chain couples TRBV27 to TRBJ1-4, with D possibly matching TRBD1 (6 bases). The V and J ends lost 2 bases and 4 bases respectively, with 11 bases between them. The CDR3 has 15 residues. The V gene's germline CDR1 is MNHEY and CDR2 SMNVEV (reference sequence). CDR3 DNA sequence: TGTGCCAGCAGTTTAACAGGGAACTATAATGAAAAACTGTTTTTT. Encoded protein: CASSLTGNYNEKLFF.

On this clone: The identical CDR3 is also encoded by other nucleotide sequences in the sample. The CDR3 spells CASSRGGNTEAFF. DNA for the CDR3: TGTGCCAGCAGCCGTGGTGGGAACACTGAAGCTTTCTTT. V usage is TRBV3-1 (or the pseudogene TRBV3-2) and J usage is TRBJ1-1; D gene ambiguous. This CDR3 spans 13 amino acids. V lost 4 bases and J lost 1, with 7 bases in between. CDR1 is LGHDT and CDR2 is YNNKEL in the germline V gene (reference sequence).

The rearrangement uses TRBV30 and TRBJ1-1; perhaps TRBD1 as D (6 bases). This CDR3 spans 15 amino acids. The V end lost 2 bases, the J end lost 6 bases, and 19 bases lay between the germline ends. Germline V gives CDR1 GTSNPN, CDR2 SVGIG (reference sequence). The CDR3: CAWSLGGGVAAEAFF. The CDR3 DNA reads TGTGCCTGGAGTCTTGGGGGCGGCGTAGCGGCTGAAGCTTTCTTT. The whole variable domain, filled in from reference TRBV30 and TRBJ1-1, reads SQTIHQWPATLVQPVGSPLSLECTVEGTSNPNLYWYRQAAGRGLQLLFYSVGIGQISSEVPQNLSASRPQDRQFILSSKKLLLSDSGFYLCAWSLGGGVAAEAFFGQGTRLTVV.

The rearrangement uses TRBV6-5 and TRBJ1-6, with D unresolved. The CDR3 has 15 amino acids. Germline CDR1 and CDR2: MNHEY and SVGAGI. Trimming stripped 8 bases from V and 11 bases from J, with 22 bases between. CDR3 DNA sequence: TGTGCCAGCTCCGACTTATTTGGTGGAAGTGCACCCCTCCACTTT. As protein: CASSDLFGGSAPLHF.

The chain carries TRBV6-1 and TRBJ1-2, with D unclear. With 0 bases removed from V and 5 bases from J, the gap between germline ends came to 19 bases. Per the germline V gene, CDR1 is MNHNS and CDR2 is SASEGT. The CDR3 is made up of 17 amino acids. The CDR3 loop is CASSEAGKVISYYGYTF. The CDR3 bases are TGTGCCAGCAGTGAAGCGGGCAAGGTCATTTCCTATTATGGCTACACCTTC.

This chain connects TRBV7-3 to TRBJ1-1, with D unresolved. The CDR3 covers 18 residues. The germline CDR1 and CDR2 sequences are SGHTA and FQGTGA. V was pared by 3 bases and J by 3 bases, with 23 bases between. The DNA of the CDR3 is TGTGCCAGCAGCTTCACGGGTTCTCGGGGAGTAGGAGACACTGAAGCTTTCTTT. This sequence encodes CASSFTGSRGVGDTEAFF.

The CDR3 region is CASTTVTGRRAFF. Here the CDR3 DNA reads TGTGCCAGCACGACTGTCACAGGCCGGCGAGCTTTCTTT. The chain couples TRBV5-5 to TRBJ1-1; TRBD1 is a possible D gene (5 bases). The CDR3 totals 13 residues. V was cut by 6 bases and J by 10 bases, with 19 bases left in between. CDR1 and CDR2 from the germline V gene are SGHKS and YYEKEE (reference sequence).

The chain has TRBV5-6 and TRBJ2-2; 9 bases are shared with TRBD1. The V gene end was trimmed by 2 bases and the J gene end by 6 bases; junction bases not matched to a gene: 5. This CDR3 has 15 residues. Germline-derived CDR1 and CDR2 are SGHDT and YYEEEE. CDR3 DNA sequence: TGTGCCAGCAGCTTTCCGGGACAGGGACCCGGGGAGCTGTTTTTT. Translation: CASSFPGQGPGELFF.

The chain carries TRBV5-5 and TRBJ1-2, with TRBD1 matching 12 bases. CDR1 and CDR2 from the germline V gene are SGHKS and YYEKEE (reference sequence). The CDR3 consists of 15 residues. V dropped 9 bases and J dropped 2; count of bases not matched to a gene: 8. CDR3 nucleotide sequence: TGTGCCACCATGGGACAGGGGGCAAAGAACTATGGCTACACCTTC. Translation: CATMGQGAKNYGYTF.

The chain has TRBV3-1 (or the pseudogene TRBV3-2) and TRBJ2-7; tentatively, D is TRBD2 (5 bases). The germline gives CDR1 LGHDT, CDR2 YNNKEL (reference sequence). V shed 3 bases and J shed 4 bases, with 13 bases lying between them. The CDR3 is made up of 14 amino acids. CDR3: CASSHSGWLYEQYF. Written as DNA, the CDR3 is TGTGCCAGCAGCCATTCGGGGTGGCTTTACGAGCAGTACTTC.

V gene TRBV4-1 combines with J gene TRBJ1-1; D is uncertain. Looked up from germline, CDR1 is MGHRA and CDR2 is YSYEKL. The CDR3 runs 14 residues. V lost 6 bases and J 1 base, leaving 12 bases between the germline ends. The DNA of the CDR3 is TGCGCCAGCAGTCATAATTCGGGGAACACTGAAGCTTTCTTT. This codes for CASSHNSGNTEAFF.

This clone was seen once. The rearrangement links TRBV27 to TRBJ1-1; D uncertain. The CDR3 runs 14 residues. Trimming left V 5 bases short and J 6 bases short, with 16 bases between. CDR1 and CDR2 from the germline V gene are MNHEY and SMNVEV (reference sequence). The CDR3 DNA reads as TGTGCCAGCAGTCCTATCCTTACGGTAGCTGAAGCTTTCTTT. This encodes CASSPILTVAEAFF.

The chain couples TRBV5-6 to TRBJ1-3; D gene ambiguous. The length of the CDR3 is 13 residues. The V end lost 4 bases, the J end lost 5 bases, and 10 bases lay between the germline ends. Germline CDR1 SGHDT, CDR2 YYEEEE. CDR3 sequence reads: CASSLGPRNTIYF. CDR3 nucleotide sequence: TGTGCCAGCAGCCTAGGACCCCGAAACACCATATATTTT.

This chain links TRBV14 with TRBJ2-1; TRBD2 is a possible D gene (5 bases). In germline, CDR1 is SGHDN, CDR2 FVKESK. The V end lost 1 base, the J end lost 4 bases, and 5 bases lay between the germline ends. The CDR3 has 13 amino acids. CDR3 coding DNA: TGTGCCAGCAGCCAAGGGAGGTACAATGAGCAGTTCTTC. This codes for CASSQGRYNEQFF.

This rearrangement joins TRBV4-1 to TRBJ1-2; D not resolved. The CDR3 is 14 amino acids. Trimming took off 4 bases at V and 6 bases at J, with 15 bases between the two ends. In germline, CDR1 is MGHRA, CDR2 YSYEKL. The CDR3 DNA sequence: TGCGCCAGCAGCCCCCGTTGGGAACCCCATGGCTACACCTTC. Residues: CASSPRWEPHGYTF.

V gene TRBV5-6 combines with J gene TRBJ1-2; TRBD1 matches 8 bases. The CDR3 is 14 residues long. Germline V gene sequence: CDR1 SGHDT, CDR2 YYEEEE. The trim removed 6 bases at V and 2 bases at J, leaving 6 bases unmatched. The DNA of the CDR3 is TGTGCCAGCACCCAGGACAGGGTGAACTATGGCTACACCTTC. Its translation: CASTQDRVNYGYTF.

This chain connects TRBV19 to TRBJ2-7; possibly TRBD2 for D (5 bases). CDR1 is LNHDA, CDR2 SQIVND, per germline (reference sequence). The CDR3 covers 13 residues. V dropped 2 bases and J dropped 3 bases, with 8 bases sitting between them. The CDR3 loop reads CASSISGNYEQYF. CDR3 DNA: TGTGCCAGTAGTATAAGCGGAAACTACGAGCAGTACTTC.

V and J are TRBV28 and TRBJ2-5, with TRBD2 matching over 12 bases. This CDR3 has 16 amino acids. Germline values: CDR1 MDHEN, CDR2 SYDVKM. Trimming at V came to 2 bases and at J to 4 bases, leaving 5 bases not matched to a gene. The CDR3 region has the DNA TGTGCCAGCAGTTTAAGCGGGACTAGCGGGTTAGAGACCCAGTACTTC. Amino acid sequence: CASSLSGTSGLETQYF.

This chain links TRBV27 with TRBJ2-5, with D perhaps given as TRBD1 or TRBD2 (6 bases each). Per germline, CDR1 MNHEY and CDR2 SMNVEV (reference sequence). V shed 6 bases and J shed 1 base, with 15 bases lying between them. CDR3 length: 15 residues. In DNA form, the CDR3 reads TGTGCCAGCAGACCCCGAGGGGGGACCCAAGAGACCCAGTACTTC. Its protein product is CASRPRGGTQETQYF.

The rearrangement joins TRBV18 to TRBJ1-1; no firm D call. There are 16 residues in the CDR3. The V gene lost 0 bases and the J gene lost 0 bases, with 11 bases spanning the gap. Germline-derived CDR1 and CDR2 are KGHSH and LQKENI. The CDR3 DNA reads as TGTGCCAGCTCACCACCTGAAGGGCCAATGAACACTGAAGCTTTCTTT. It translates to CASSPPEGPMNTEAFF.

The chain uses TRBV5-1 and TRBJ1-1, with TRBD1 matching 8 bases. The V segment lost 5 bases and the J segment 2 bases; nucleotides outside the gene matches: 8. The CDR3 is made up of 15 amino acids. The V gene's germline CDR1 is SGHRS and CDR2 YFSETQ. CDR3 DNA sequence: TGCGCCAGCAGTCGGCAGGGGGCAGACAACACTGAAGCTTTCTTT. Its translation is CASSRQGADNTEAFF.

This clone was detected once. This chain uses TRBV4-1 with TRBJ1-1; D gene unclear. The V gene lost 0 bases and the J gene lost 1 base, with 15 bases spanning the gap. This CDR3 comprises 17 residues. Germline V CDR1 and CDR2: MGHRA, YSYEKL. The CDR3 protein is CASSQDRIRPGNTEAFF. As DNA, the CDR3 is TGCGCCAGCAGCCAAGATAGGATTCGACCGGGGAACACTGAAGCTTTCTTT.

J is TRBJ1-5 and V is TRBV28, with a tentative D call TRBD1 (5 bases). CDR3 size: 13 residues. Germline lookup yields CDR1 MDHEN and CDR2 SYDVKM. V dropped 6 bases and J dropped 4 bases, with 10 bases sitting between them. The CDR3 spells CASRGRVNQPQHF. The CDR3 DNA reads as TGTGCCAGCAGAGGCAGGGTAAATCAGCCCCAGCATTTT.

The chain links TRBV5-4 to TRBJ2-2, with D maybe TRBD2 (5 bases). In germline, CDR1 is SGHNT, CDR2 YYREEE (reference sequence). The CDR3 covers 16 residues. The germline V and J ends were trimmed by 4 bases and 5 bases, with 18 bases remaining between them. The CDR3 DNA reads TGTGCCAGCAGCGATGGAAGCAGAGCGGCGACCGGGGAGCTGTTTTTT. This encodes CASSDGSRAATGELFF.

This chain joins TRBV4-2 and TRBJ2-1; tentatively, D is TRBD1 (5 bases). This CDR3 comprises 16 residues. CDR1 is LGHNA and CDR2 is YNFKEQ in the germline V gene. With 0 bases removed from V and 7 bases from J, the gap between germline ends came to 16 bases. CDR3 sequence: CASSQDRHRWENEQFF. CDR3 DNA: TGTGCCAGCAGCCAAGACCGGCACAGGTGGGAAAATGAGCAGTTCTTC.

This clone occurred a few times. The chain carries TRBV3-1 (or the pseudogene TRBV3-2) and TRBJ1-6; D ambiguous. Germline V gene sequence: CDR1 LGHDT, CDR2 YNNKEL (reference sequence). This CDR3 has 13 amino acids. Between the trimmed V and J ends, which lost 4 bases and 8 bases, there was a span of 9 bases. The CDR3: CASSPLSDSPLHF. DNA for the CDR3: TGTGCCAGCAGCCCTCTTTCCGATTCACCCCTCCACTTT.

The chain uses TRBV5-1 and TRBJ2-2; D gene unclear. Trimming took 0 bases from V and 5 from J, leaving 5 bases between them. Looked up from germline, CDR1 is SGHRS and CDR2 is YFSETQ. The CDR3 consists of 13 residues. The CDR3 loop reads CASSLVPTGELFF. As DNA, the CDR3 is TGCGCCAGCAGCTTGGTTCCGACCGGGGAGCTGTTTTTT.

This chain connects TRBV7-8 to TRBJ2-7; 9 bases are shared with TRBD1. The V gene's germline CDR1 is SGHVS and CDR2 FQNEAQ. This CDR3 spans 15 amino acids. V gave up 7 bases and J gave up 2 bases; unmatched junction bases: 9. The CDR3 DNA reads as TGTGCCAGCACCACATGGGGACAGGGAGCCTACGAGCAGTACTTC. Amino acids: CASTTWGQGAYEQYF.

This clone was counted a single time. The chain joins TRBV5-5 to TRBJ1-2, with D possibly matching TRBD1 (5 bases). Germline V gene data show CDR1 as SGHKS and CDR2 as YYEKEE (reference sequence). This CDR3 is 16 amino acids long. Trimming took 6 bases from V and 7 from J, leaving 25 bases between them. The CDR3 reads CASILIAGKGPIGYTF. In nucleotides, the CDR3 is TGTGCCAGCATCCTAATCGCTGGGAAGGGGCCTATTGGCTACACCTTC.

The V and J genes are TRBV6-9 and TRBJ2-5, with D maybe TRBD2 (5 bases). V was trimmed by 10 bases and J by 5 bases, leaving 17 bases between them. The CDR3 sequence is 13 residues long. Looked up from germline, CDR1 is MNHGY and CDR2 is SVAAGI. CDR3 sequence reads: CANTTSAAETQYF. The CDR3 DNA sequence: TGTGCCAACACCACTAGTGCCGCCGAGACCCAGTACTTC.